The 14 T cell receptor beta chains presented below share a single source sample, sequenced in a study of T-cell memory formation after mild COVID-19 (dated by TCRdb to the early 2020s). Library preparation used 5' RACE. The sample was run on an Illumina NovaSeq 6000. Starting from the raw public reads, TCRdb applied fastp trimming at Q25, assembled clones with MiXCR and retained in-frame beta chains. Under each unique CDR3 protein, matching rows form one entry showing the most common genes and DNA. This sample comprises roughly 150,000 distinct CDR3 sequences, about 14% of them detected only once. 13% to 15% of the sample is held by the ten biggest clonotypes. The sample taken for sequencing was PBMCs or a T cell subset sorted from them (not recorded which). The source is an adult woman who had mild COVID-19 (a few samples of this study predate the infection). The sample titles of this study are shuffled in the database, so cell type and time point are left out; the donor was told from shared clones.

V and J are TRBV7-9 and TRBJ2-7, with TRBD2 as a possible D gene (6 bases). Trimming pared 11 bases from V and 3 bases from J, leaving 11 bases between. The CDR3 is made up of 11 amino acids. The germline V gene encodes CDR1 SEHNR and CDR2 FQNEAQ (reference sequence). As DNA, the CDR3 is TGTGCCGCAGGCGGGAACTACGAGCAGTACTTC. Encoded protein: CAAGGNYEQYF.

The rearrangement uses TRBV7-8 and TRBJ2-1; 12 nucleotides agree with TRBD2. V shed 0 bases, J shed 7 bases, and the junction held 10 bases outside the gene matches. Germline loops: CDR1 SGHVS, CDR2 FQNEAQ. The CDR3 has 18 amino acids. CDR3 loop: CASSLATVTSGRGNEQFF. DNA for the CDR3: TGTGCCAGCAGCTTAGCAACGGTGACTAGCGGGAGAGGAAATGAGCAGTTCTTC.

Only a few counts were recorded for this clonotype. The chain employs TRBV12-3 or TRBV12-4 and TRBJ2-5, with 8 bases lining up with TRBD2. The trim removed 3 bases at V and 5 bases at J, leaving 8 bases unmatched. The CDR3 consists of 15 residues. The CDR3 reads CASSLVRGGGETQYF. In DNA, the CDR3 is TGTGCCAGCAGTTTGGTTCGGGGGGGCGGTGAGACCCAGTACTTC.

The chain joins TRBV9 to TRBJ2-7, with D possibly TRBD2 on 7 matching bases. The CDR3 covers 15 residues. Looked up from germline, CDR1 is SGDLS and CDR2 is YYNGEE. Trimming cost V 0 bases and J 3 bases, with 13 bases left between them. The CDR3 loop reads CASSVAPGEGYEQYF. The CDR3 bases are TGTGCCAGCAGCGTAGCCCCAGGGGAGGGCTACGAGCAGTACTTC. The whole variable domain, remainder taken from reference TRBV9 and TRBJ2-7, is DSGVTQTPKHLITATGQRVTLRCSPRSGDLSVYWYQQSLDQGLQFLIQYYNGEERAKGNILERFSAQQFPDLHSELNLSSLELGDSALYFCASSVAPGEGYEQYFGPGTRLTVT.

The chain uses TRBV29-1 and TRBJ2-1; TRBD1 matches at 8 bases. The germline V gene encodes CDR1 SQVTM and CDR2 ANQGSEA. V was clipped by 5 bases and J by 0 bases; unmatched bases: 3. The CDR3 runs to 14 residues. This chain's CDR3 is CSVYDRGSYNEQFF. The DNA of the CDR3 is TGCAGCGTTTATGACAGGGGCTCCTACAATGAGCAGTTCTTC.

This clonotype was counted between two and nine times. The V and J genes are TRBV29-1 and TRBJ1-2; D is possibly TRBD1 (5 bases). V was clipped by 4 bases and J by 0 bases, with 12 bases between them. The CDR3 totals 14 residues. CDR1 is SQVTM and CDR2 is ANQGSEA in the germline V gene. The CDR3 sequence: CSVGLAGPNYGYTF. The DNA of the CDR3 is TGCAGCGTTGGTTTGGCGGGGCCTAACTATGGCTACACCTTC.

This chain connects TRBV4-1 to TRBJ1-1, with TRBD1 matching over 7 bases. The CDR3 is 16 residues long. With 2 bases clipped from V and 3 bases from J, the junction kept 9 bases outside the gene matches. Germline CDR1 reads MGHRA; CDR2 reads YSYEKL. The chain's CDR3 is CASSQQPDRVHTEAFF. The CDR3 DNA reads TGCGCCAGCAGCCAACAGCCCGACAGGGTCCACACTGAAGCTTTCTTT.

This clonotype showed up many times. The V gene is TRBV6-4, the J gene TRBJ2-3; the match to TRBD2 covers 11 bases. The V and J ends lost 10 bases and 2 bases, in that order; junction bases with no gene match: 11. From germline, CDR1 is MRHNA and CDR2 SNTAGT. CDR3 length: 16 residues. CDR3 sequence (DNA): TGTGCCAAGCCCTTAGCGGGGGGGCTTGTCACAGATACGCAGTATTTT. Translation gives CAKPLAGGLVTDTQYF.

This clonotype was counted ten times or more. This chain joins TRBV7-6 and TRBJ2-1; perhaps TRBD2 as D (5 bases). Per the germline V gene, CDR1 is SGHVS and CDR2 is FNYEAQ. The CDR3 loop spans 15 amino acids. Trimming took 4 bases from V and 0 from J, leaving 10 bases between them. The CDR3 bases are TGTGCCAGCAGCTCCACTAGGAGCTCCTACAATGAGCAGTTCTTC. Its translation: CASSSTRSSYNEQFF.

In this sample, this clonotype turned up a few times. V and J are TRBV4-1 and TRBJ2-3; D tentatively fits TRBD1 or TRBD2 (6 bases each). Trimming shortened V by 1 base and J by 6 bases, and 20 bases separated the two germline ends. This CDR3 has 17 amino acids. Germline CDR1 and CDR2: MGHRA and YSYEKL. CDR3 nucleotides: TGCGCCAGCAGCCAAGTTGGGGGGCGCGGACTGGCGGATACGCAGTATTTT. It codes for CASSQVGGRGLADTQYF.

Regarding this clonotype: Its ends do not fully match the called genes, so a read error is possible. V is TRBV3-1 and J is TRBJ2-7, with unresolved D. CDR1 and CDR2 (germline): LGHDT, YNNKEL (reference sequence). The CDR3 consists of 15 residues. CDR3 nucleotide sequence: TGTGCCAGCAGCCAAGACCCCCTTGCCATACAACGTCGGCACTTC. It is translated as CASSQDPLAIQRRHF.

The chain employs TRBV12-3 or TRBV12-4 and TRBJ1-1; D is ambiguous. The CDR3 totals 13 residues. Trimming cost V 6 bases and J 4 bases, with 12 bases left between them. The CDR3 coding sequence is TGTGCCAGCAGGGCGACGAGCGGCACTGAAGCTTTCTTT. As protein: CASRATSGTEAFF.

This sequence joins TRBV4-3 and TRBJ2-2, with 9 positions matching TRBD1. Germline V CDR1 and CDR2: LGHNA, YSLEER. Germline trimming cut 0 bases from V and 6 bases from J; bases unmatched to any gene: 2. The CDR3 has 15 amino acids. The CDR3 DNA reads TGCGCCAGCAGCCAAGACAGACAGGGGGCCGGGGAGCTGTTTTTT. It translates to CASSQDRQGAGELFF.

This clonotype was seen a few times. J is TRBJ2-1 and V is TRBV11-3, with TRBD1 as a possible D gene (6 bases). This CDR3 comprises 17 residues. Per germline, CDR1 SGHNT and CDR2 YENEEA. V was shortened by 2 bases and J by 3 bases, with 17 bases between the two germline ends. The CDR3 loop reads CASSLPPDSPYYNEQFF. The CDR3, as DNA: TGTGCCAGCAGCTTACCGCCGGACAGTCCATACTACAATGAGCAGTTCTTC. Variable domain in full (rest from reference TRBV11-3 and TRBJ2-1): EAGVVQSPRYKIIEKKQPVAFWCNPISGHNTLYWYLQNLGQGPELLIRYENEEAVDDSQLPKDRFSAERLKGVDSTLKIQPAELGDSAVYLCASSLPPDSPYYNEQFFGPGTRLTVL.